Listed below are T cell receptor beta chains from one sample, sequenced in a study of blood T cell repertoires in COVID-19. The data were produced by immunoSEQ multiplex PCR, yet TCRdb's version contains in-frame clones alone and is incomplete. The top ten clones hold about 20% of a sample with some 180,000 clones, approximately 87% of them seen once. Material for sequencing was peripheral blood. The receptors here all came from a man between 65 and 80 years old with active or convalescent COVID-19. Both conserved end residues are part of each CDR3. D genes are given only for firm matches. The size field is filled for only some rows; it gives once, few, many or a size class.

CDR3 DNA: TGTGCCAGCAGCCCCCTGGGCCAGACCTACGAGCAGTACTTC
CDR3 protein: CASSPLGQTYEQYF
J gene: TRBJ2-7
V gene: TRBV3-1/TRBV3-2
clone size: -
D gene: -

CDR3 DNA: TGTGCCAGCAGCACGACAAGCACAGATACGCAGTATTTT
CDR3 protein: CASSTTSTDTQYF
J gene: TRBJ2-3
V gene: TRBV9
clone size: -
D gene: -

CDR3 DNA: TGTGCCAGCAGTTCAGGATCCGGCGGCAATCAGCCCCAGCATTTT
CDR3 protein: CASSSGSGGNQPQHF
J gene: TRBJ1-5
V gene: TRBV6-5
clone size: -
D gene: -

CDR3 DNA: TGTGCCAGTAGTGGTCAGGCGGGCACCGGGGAGCTGTTTTTT
CDR3 protein: CASSGQAGTGELFF
J gene: TRBJ2-2
V gene: TRBV19
clone size: -
D gene: -

CDR3 DNA: TGTGCCAGCAGCACCGACAGCCGGGTGACCTTC
CDR3 protein: CASSTDSRVTF
J gene: TRBJ1-2
V gene: TRBV13
clone size: -
D gene: -

CDR3 DNA: TGCGCCAGCGGACAGGGGGCAGATACGCAGTATTTT
CDR3 protein: CASGQGADTQYF
J gene: TRBJ2-3
V gene: TRBV5-1
clone size: -
D gene: TRBD1

CDR3 DNA: TGTGCCAGCAGCACACTCAGGGGGCTGGCCTACGAGCAGTACTTC
CDR3 protein: CASSTLRGLAYEQYF
J gene: TRBJ2-7
V gene: TRBV6-5
clone size: few
D gene: TRBD1

CDR3 DNA: TGCAGCGTTGAAGAGGGGGCCACAGATACGCAGTATTTT
CDR3 protein: CSVEEGATDTQYF
J gene: TRBJ2-3
V gene: TRBV29-1
clone size: few
D gene: -

CDR3 DNA: TGTGCCAGTAGCGCCCACAGGGCCACCTACGAGCAGTACTTC
CDR3 protein: CASSAHRATYEQYF
J gene: TRBJ2-7
V gene: TRBV19
clone size: -
D gene: -

CDR3 DNA: TGTGCCAGCAGCTTAGATTTCGAGAATGAGCAGTTCTTC
CDR3 protein: CASSLDFENEQFF
J gene: TRBJ2-1
V gene: TRBV11-3
clone size: -
D gene: -

CDR3 DNA: TGTGCCGGCGGACAGGCGGCCTACGAGCAGTACTTC
CDR3 protein: CAGGQAAYEQYF
J gene: TRBJ2-7
V gene: TRBV6-6
clone size: -
D gene: TRBD1

CDR3 DNA: TGTGCCAGTAGTCCGGGTGGTCGCACTGAAGCTTTCTTT
CDR3 protein: CASSPGGRTEAFF
J gene: TRBJ1-1
V gene: TRBV19
clone size: -
D gene: -

CDR3 DNA: TGTGCCAGTAGTATAAGGCCCCAGGACAGCCTAAGTCAGCCCCAGCATTTT
CDR3 protein: CASSIRPQDSLSQPQHF
J gene: TRBJ1-5
V gene: TRBV19
clone size: -
D gene: -

CDR3 DNA: TGTGCTAGTGCCCGATCAGGGGAGGATACGCAGTATTTT
CDR3 protein: CASARSGEDTQYF
J gene: TRBJ2-3
V gene: TRBV12-5
clone size: -
D gene: -

CDR3 DNA: TGCGCCAGCAGCCCATTGGGAGGGAGTGAGCAGTTCTTC
CDR3 protein: CASSPLGGSEQFF
J gene: TRBJ2-1
V gene: TRBV4-3
clone size: -
D gene: TRBD2

CDR3 DNA: TGTGCCAGCTCACCGGACCACTTACAGGGAAGTGAGCAGTTCTTC
CDR3 protein: CASSPDHLQGSEQFF
J gene: TRBJ2-1
V gene: TRBV18
clone size: -
D gene: -

CDR3 DNA: TGCAGCGTTGAAGGGGACAGGGATCGCGCTGGGGCCAACGTCCTGACTTTC
CDR3 protein: CSVEGDRDRAGANVLTF
J gene: TRBJ2-6
V gene: TRBV29-1
clone size: -
D gene: TRBD1

CDR3 DNA: TGTGCCAGCAGCCTACAGGGACCCCATGGCTACACCTTC
CDR3 protein: CASSLQGPHGYTF
J gene: TRBJ1-2
V gene: TRBV6-5
clone size: -
D gene: -

CDR3 DNA: TGTGCCAGTAGGCGCGGAGCGGGAGGGCCCTACAATGAGCAGTTCTTC
CDR3 protein: CASRRGAGGPYNEQFF
J gene: TRBJ2-1
V gene: TRBV19
clone size: -
D gene: TRBD2

CDR3 DNA: TGTGCCAGCAGAGTGACAGGGGCGAATGAAAAACTGTTTTTT
CDR3 protein: CASRVTGANEKLFF
J gene: TRBJ1-4
V gene: TRBV2
clone size: -
D gene: TRBD1

CDR3 DNA: TGTGCCAGCAGTGAAGGCGGGAGCAGGACCGGGGAGCTGTTTTTT
CDR3 protein: CASSEGGSRTGELFF
J gene: TRBJ2-2
V gene: TRBV25-1
clone size: -
D gene: TRBD2

CDR3 DNA: TGCGCCAGCAGCTTGGGGACAGGGCCCATCTCAGTAGGGGCCAACGTCCTGACTTTC
CDR3 protein: CASSLGTGPISVGANVLTF
J gene: TRBJ2-6
V gene: TRBV5-1
clone size: -
D gene: TRBD1

CDR3 DNA: TGTGCCAGCAGCCTTCCAGCAACTAATGAAAAACTGTTTTTT
CDR3 protein: CASSLPATNEKLFF
J gene: TRBJ1-4
V gene: TRBV7-9
clone size: -
D gene: -

CDR3 DNA: TGTGCCAGCAGCCCTTTAGCCGATACGCAGTATTTT
CDR3 protein: CASSPLADTQYF
J gene: TRBJ2-3
V gene: TRBV3-1/TRBV3-2
clone size: -
D gene: -

CDR3 DNA: TGTGCCAGCAGCCCCCTTGGGGGGACCAAAAACATTCAGTACTTC
CDR3 protein: CASSPLGGTKNIQYF
J gene: TRBJ2-4
V gene: TRBV7-8
clone size: -
D gene: -

CDR3 DNA: TGTGCCATCAGTGAGCGTTCGGGGGGCTACGAGCAGTACTTC
CDR3 protein: CAISERSGGYEQYF
J gene: TRBJ2-7
V gene: TRBV10-3
clone size: -
D gene: TRBD2

CDR3 DNA: TGCAGTGCTAGTGATGTCGGGGGGTCAGAGACCCAGTACTTC
CDR3 protein: CSASDVGGSETQYF
J gene: TRBJ2-5
V gene: TRBV20-1
clone size: -
D gene: TRBD2

CDR3 DNA: TGTGCCATCAGTGAGTCTAGCGTAAACACCGGGGAGCTGTTTTTT
CDR3 protein: CAISESSVNTGELFF
J gene: TRBJ2-2
V gene: TRBV10-3
clone size: -
D gene: -

CDR3 DNA: TGTGCCAGCTCAGAACGGACCGGCGGGGGCTACACCTTC
CDR3 protein: CASSERTGGGYTF
J gene: TRBJ1-2
V gene: TRBV18
clone size: -
D gene: -